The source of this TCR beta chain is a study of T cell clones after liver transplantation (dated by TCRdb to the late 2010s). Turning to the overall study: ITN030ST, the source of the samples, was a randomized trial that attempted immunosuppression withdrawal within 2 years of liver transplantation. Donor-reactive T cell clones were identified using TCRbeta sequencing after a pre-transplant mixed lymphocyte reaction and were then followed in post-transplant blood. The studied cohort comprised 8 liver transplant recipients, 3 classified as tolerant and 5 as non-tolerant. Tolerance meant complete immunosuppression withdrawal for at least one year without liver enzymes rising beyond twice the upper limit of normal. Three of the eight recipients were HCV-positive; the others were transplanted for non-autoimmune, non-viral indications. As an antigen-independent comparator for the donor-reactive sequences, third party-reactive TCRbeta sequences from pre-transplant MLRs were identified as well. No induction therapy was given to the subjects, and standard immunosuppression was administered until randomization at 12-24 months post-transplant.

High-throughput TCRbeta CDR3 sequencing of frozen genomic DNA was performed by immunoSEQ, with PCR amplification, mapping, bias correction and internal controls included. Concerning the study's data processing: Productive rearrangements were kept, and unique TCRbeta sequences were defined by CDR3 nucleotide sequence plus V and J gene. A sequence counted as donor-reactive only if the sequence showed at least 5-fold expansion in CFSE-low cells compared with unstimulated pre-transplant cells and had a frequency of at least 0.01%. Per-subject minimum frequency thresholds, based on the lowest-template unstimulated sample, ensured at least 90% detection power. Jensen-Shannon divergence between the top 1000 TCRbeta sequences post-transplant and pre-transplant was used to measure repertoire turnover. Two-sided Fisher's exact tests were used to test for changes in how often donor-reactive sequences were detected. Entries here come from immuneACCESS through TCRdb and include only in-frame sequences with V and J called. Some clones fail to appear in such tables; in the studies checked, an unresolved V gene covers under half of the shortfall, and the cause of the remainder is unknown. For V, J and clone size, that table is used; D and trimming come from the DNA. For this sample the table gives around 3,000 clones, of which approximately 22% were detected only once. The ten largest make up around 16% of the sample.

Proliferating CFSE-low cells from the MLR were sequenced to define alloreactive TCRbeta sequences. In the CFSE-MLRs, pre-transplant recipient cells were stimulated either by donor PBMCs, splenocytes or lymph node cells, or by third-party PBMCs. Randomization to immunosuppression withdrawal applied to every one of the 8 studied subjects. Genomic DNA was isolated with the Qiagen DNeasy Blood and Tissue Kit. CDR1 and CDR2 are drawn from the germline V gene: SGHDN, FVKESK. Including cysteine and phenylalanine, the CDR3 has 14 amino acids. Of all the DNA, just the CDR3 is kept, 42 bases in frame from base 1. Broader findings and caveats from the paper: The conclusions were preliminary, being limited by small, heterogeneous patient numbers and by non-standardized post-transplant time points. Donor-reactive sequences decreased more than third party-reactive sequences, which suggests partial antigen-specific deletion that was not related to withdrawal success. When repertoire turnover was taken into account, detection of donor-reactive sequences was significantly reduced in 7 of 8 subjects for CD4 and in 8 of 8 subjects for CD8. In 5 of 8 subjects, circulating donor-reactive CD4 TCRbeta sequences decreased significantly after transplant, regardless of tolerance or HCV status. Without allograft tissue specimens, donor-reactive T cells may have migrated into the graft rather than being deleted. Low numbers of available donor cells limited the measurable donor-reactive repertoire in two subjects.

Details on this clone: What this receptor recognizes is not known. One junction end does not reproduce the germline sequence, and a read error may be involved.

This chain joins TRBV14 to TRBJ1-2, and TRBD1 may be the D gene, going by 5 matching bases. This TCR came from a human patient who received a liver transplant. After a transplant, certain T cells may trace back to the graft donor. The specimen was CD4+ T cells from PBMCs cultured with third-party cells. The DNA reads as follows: TGTGCCACCAGCCGGGCGGGGCGCGGATATGGCTACACCTTC. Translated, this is CATSRAGRGYGYTF.